The entry that follows covers one TCR beta chain sequence. Time point described: newly diagnosed GD, antithyroid drugs for less than 3 months. Generation of the TCR library employed RNA extracted from PBMCs. An endocrinology department in Xi'an, China, recruited the patients. CDR3 length: 14 residues. Germline lookup yields CDR1 DFQATT and CDR2 SNEGSKA (reference sequence). Trimming removed 5 bases from V and 5 bases from J, with 16 bases in between. Through Arm-PCR of CDR3 regions and iRepertoire HTBI primers, TCR beta libraries were built. MiXCR, applied by TCRdb to the multiplex PCR reads, yields one record per CDR3 protein. This table has about 520,000 distinct CDR3 sequences, around 12% appearing once. This entry belongs to a study of regulatory T cells in long-lasting Graves disease. A further study also used this sample, focusing on T cells in Graves' hyperthyroidism and ophthalmopathy. According to that study: An initial round of RT-PCR targeting the TCR CDR3 relied on the HTBI primer set.

The sample here was peripheral blood mononuclear cells (PBMCs), taken at new diagnosis, from a patient treated with antithyroid drugs. This receptor was taken from a woman aged 25-40 years with Graves disease. The chain has TRBV20-1 and TRBJ2-1; D might be TRBD2 (5 bases). CDR3 region: CSAYRDVRDNEQFF. Written as DNA, the CDR3 is TGCAGTGCTTACCGGGATGTACGCGACAATGAGCAGTTCTTC.